The text below deals with one T cell receptor (beta chain). This clonotype was seen only a few times. What this receptor recognizes is not known. No much larger clonotype is one base removed from it; base qualities were not supplied. At the junction V is shortened by 0 bases and J by 8 bases, with 14 bases in between. Per the germline V gene, SGHRS is the CDR1 and YFSETQ is the CDR2. From cysteine to phenylalanine, the CDR3 is 14 amino acids long. The read is trimmed to its CDR3 DNA, 42 bases read in frame from base 1. This sample was included in a study of post-analysis software for immune sequencing data (dated by TCRdb to 2013 to 2016). A note on the overall study: The recorded disease courses included relapsing-remitting, secondary progressive and progressive-relapsing multiple sclerosis, and some patients had no subtype annotation. A subset of samples was prepared in parallel using single-end sample barcoding, then pooled and co-amplified after Illumina adapter ligation. The patient repertoires were compared against more than 10 previously published healthy control repertoires obtained from donors aged roughly 6 to 25 years. Summary of the overall study and its limitations: Significantly lower normalized Chao1 diversity was found in multiple sclerosis patients than in controls, suggesting substantial peripheral T-cell clonal expansion. Roughly 5 TRBV segments, including TRBV5-6, TRBV5-1 and TRBV20-1, were significantly more frequent in patients than controls. The control group was slightly older than the multiple sclerosis patient group. Direct clustering with F measure showed strong co-clustering of samples prepared in the same batch, prompting a batch-effect correction.

To prepare the library, PCR was applied. TCRdb names Illumina HiSeq 2500 as the instrument used. To reduce PCR and sequencing biases, unique molecular identifiers were built into the TCR beta cDNA libraries. Roughly 500,000 cDNA molecules were obtained for every 1 to 10 million input T cells, so each molecule roughly corresponded to one T cell. The same protocol used for the earlier healthy control dataset was applied to prepare and sequence the patient libraries. Within a given batch, samples were prepared together, multiplexed and sequenced on the same HiSeq lane. Per the source publication's procedure: Raw barcoded reads were processed with MIGEC, and single-read molecular identifier groups were discarded before consensus assembly and CDR3 extraction. Clonotype tables were post-analysed with VDJtools, normalizing diversity by down-sampling all datasets to the smallest sample size. In repertoire overlap clustering, CDR3 amino acid sequences, but not nucleotide sequences, were matched to correct batch-related cross-sample contamination. TCRdb handled the public reads itself, with Q25 trimming in fastp and clone calling in MiXCR, and kept productive beta chains. Every distinct CDR3 protein forms one entry, paired with its most common genes and DNA. These V and J calls rely on TCRdb rather than the paper's analysis. The sample has about 540,000 distinct CDR3 sequences on record, around 36% of them singletons. Approximately 6% of the sample is in the top ten clones.

TCR beta repertoires were profiled from peripheral blood of approximately 13 young patients with multiple sclerosis to demonstrate the VDJtools post-analysis software. The patients with multiple sclerosis were children and adolescents between about 6 and 16 years of age. Sequenced sample: blood. The chain joins TRBV5-1 to TRBJ1-2; the D region possibly corresponds to TRBD1 (5 bases align). The receptor was isolated from a girl younger than 18 with multiple sclerosis. The CDR3 region reads CASSLALTAGGYTF. The DNA is TGCGCCAGCAGCTTGGCCTTGACAGCGGGGGGCTACACCTTC.